The source of this T cell receptor beta chain is a study of blood T cells in healthy people across ages. The authors ran a second PCR of roughly 6 to 12 cycles using a sample-barcoded 5' primer and a J-beta primer mix. A single record per CDR3 protein comes from TCRdb applying MiXCR to the 5' RACE reads. Here the sample spans hundreds of thousands of distinct CDR3 sequences, about 21% being singletons. Isolation per sample recovered at least 6 million PBMCs. This CDR3 is built from 13 residues. Germline V lookup: CDR1 SGHTA, CDR2 FQGNSA. The V segment lost 6 bases and the J segment 11 bases; nucleotides outside the gene matches: 3.

The sequence was collected from a man between 65 and 80 years old in good health. The specimen sequenced was blood. The gene calls are TRBV7-2 and TRBJ2-4; 14 bases agree with TRBD2. The CDR3 is CASSGGLAGVQYF. CDR3 DNA sequence: TGTGCCAGCAGTGGGGGACTAGCGGGGGTTCAGTACTTC.